This TCR beta chain was found in a study of blood T cell repertoires in COVID-19. Study overall: Whether acute or convalescent, the COVID-19 samples came from the United States, Italy and Spain. In each case, the material was cDNA or gDNA derived from T cells, B-cell-depleted T cells, or PBMCs.

TCRdb keeps only in-frame clones here, not all; method: immunoSEQ multiplex PCR. The table has 200,000 to 250,000 clones, around 90% seen once. This CDR3 has 14 amino acids. CDR1 and CDR2 from the germline V gene are MRHNA and SNTAGT. V was clipped by 9 bases and J by 5 bases; unmatched bases: 9. V usage is TRBV6-4 and J usage is TRBJ1-5; TRBD1 matches at 8 bases. Sequencing used PBMCs or T cells enriched from blood (not recorded which). The receptor was derived from a man aged 25 to 40 who had been exposed to COVID-19. CDR3 in amino acids: CARPRDRPYQPQHF. CDR3 DNA: TGTGCCAGACCCAGGGACAGGCCTTATCAGCCCCAGCATTTT.